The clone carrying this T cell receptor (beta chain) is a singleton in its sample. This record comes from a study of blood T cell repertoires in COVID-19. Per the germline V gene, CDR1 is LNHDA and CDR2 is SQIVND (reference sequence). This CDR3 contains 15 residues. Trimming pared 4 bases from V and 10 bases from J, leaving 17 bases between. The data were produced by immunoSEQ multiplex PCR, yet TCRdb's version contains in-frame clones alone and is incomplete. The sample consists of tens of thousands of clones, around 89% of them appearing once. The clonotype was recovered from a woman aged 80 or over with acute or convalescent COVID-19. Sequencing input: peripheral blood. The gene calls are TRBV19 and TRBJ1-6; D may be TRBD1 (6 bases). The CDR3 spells CASSTGWGGQSPLHF. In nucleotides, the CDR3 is TGTGCCAGTAGTACAGGGTGGGGGGGGCAATCACCCCTCCACTTT.